A selection of T cell receptor beta chains follows, all from one sample in a study of cytomegalovirus exposure and HLA in healthy donors. The data were produced by immunoSEQ multiplex PCR, yet TCRdb's version contains in-frame clones alone and is incomplete. The data include tens of thousands of clones; the top ten clones carry approximately 1%. Sequenced input: PBMCs. Receptors originate from a woman in her 30s in good health and CMV-seronegative. The CDR3 runs from the conserved cysteine through the conserved F or W. D genes are given only for firm matches. Some rows mark clone size as missing; the rest say once, few, many or name a class of expanded clone.

CASRGPRGEAFF | TGTGCCAGTAGAGGACCTAGGGGTGAAGCTTTCTTT | 12 | TRBJ1-1 | . | TRBV19 | .
CASRAERGHYEQYF | TGTGCCAGCAGGGCGGAAAGGGGGCACTACGAGCAGTACTTC | 14 | TRBJ2-7 | TRBD1 | TRBV6-1 | .
CASSQQGYEQYF | TGTGCCAGCTCACAACAGGGCTACGAGCAGTACTTC | 12 | TRBJ2-7 | . | TRBV18 | .
CASSQDLKIRTGSFFSGELFF | TGCGCCAGCAGCCAAGATTTAAAGATAAGGACAGGGAGTTTTTTCTCCGGGGAGCTGTTTTTT | 21 | TRBJ2-2 | TRBD1 | TRBV4-1 | .
CASSYSPSRPYEQYF | TGTGCCAGCAGTTACTCCCCCTCGCGTCCCTACGAGCAGTACTTC | 15 | TRBJ2-7 | . | TRBV6-5 | .
CASSVGLASDSYEQYF | TGTGCCAGCAGCGTAGGACTAGCGTCAGATTCCTACGAGCAGTACTTC | 16 | TRBJ2-7 | TRBD2 | TRBV9 | .
CASSQGLASGGNEQFF | TGTGCCAGCAGCCAAGGACTGGCTAGCGGGGGGAATGAGCAGTTCTTC | 16 | TRBJ2-1 | TRBD2 | TRBV14 | .
CASRSGTSGDNEQFF | TGTGCCAGCAGATCCGGGACTAGCGGGGACAATGAGCAGTTCTTC | 15 | TRBJ2-1 | TRBD2 | TRBV6-5 | .
CASSNPRQGVADTQYF | TGTGCCAGCAGCAACCCTAGACAGGGGGTAGCAGATACGCAGTATTTT | 16 | TRBJ2-3 | TRBD1 | TRBV5-4 | .
CASSDGDKQYF | TGTGCCAGCAGTGACGGAGATAAGCAGTATTTT | 11 | TRBJ2-3 | . | TRBV6-5 | .
CASSPRGGDTQYF | TGTGCCAGCTCACCACGAGGCGGAGATACGCAGTATTTT | 13 | TRBJ2-3 | . | TRBV18 | .
CASSWGQSSYNEQFF | TGTGCCAGCAGTTGGGGACAGAGCTCCTACAATGAGCAGTTCTTC | 15 | TRBJ2-1 | TRBD1 | TRBV27 | .
CASSRTSGAHTQYF | TGTGCCAGCAGCCGCACTAGCGGAGCCCATACGCAGTATTTT | 14 | TRBJ2-3 | TRBD2 | TRBV6-6 | .
CASSLGSGNTEDFF | TGCGCCAGCAGCTTGGGGTCAGGGAACACTGAAGATTTCTTT | 14 | TRBJ1-1 | . | TRBV5-1 | .
CASSLHSSGGNEQYF | TGTGCCAGCAGCTTGCATTCTAGCGGGGGGAACGAGCAGTACTTC | 15 | TRBJ2-7 | TRBD2 | TRBV5-4 | .
CASSIYSSNQPQHF | TGTGCCAGTAGTATCTACAGCTCCAATCAGCCCCAGCATTTT | 14 | TRBJ1-5 | . | TRBV19 | .
CASSLESSGGNEQFF | TGCGCCAGCAGCTTGGAGTCTAGCGGGGGGAATGAGCAGTTCTTC | 15 | TRBJ2-1 | TRBD2 | TRBV5-1 | .
CASSLSIAGEETQYF | TGTGCCAGCAGTTTATCGATAGCGGGAGAAGAGACCCAGTACTTC | 15 | TRBJ2-5 | TRBD2 | TRBV27 | medium-sized
CASSPIVSAYEQYF | TGCGCCAGCAGCCCAATAGTTAGCGCCTACGAGCAGTACTTC | 14 | TRBJ2-7 | . | TRBV4-1 | .
CASSQDRGQGNTIYF | TGCGCCAGCAGCCAAGATCGGGGACAGGGAAACACCATATATTTT | 15 | TRBJ1-3 | TRBD1 | TRBV4-1 | .
CASSAGGTGLTEAFF | TGCGCCAGCAGTGCCGGCGGGACAGGGTTGACTGAAGCTTTCTTT | 15 | TRBJ1-1 | TRBD1 | TRBV10-1 | .
CASSPRRLGGETQYF | TGTGCCAGCAGCCCCCGAAGGCTAGGCGGCGAGACCCAGTACTTC | 15 | TRBJ2-5 | . | TRBV6-5 | .
CAWGWTGNTGELFF | TGTGCCTGGGGGTGGACAGGGAACACCGGGGAGCTGTTTTTT | 14 | TRBJ2-2 | TRBD1 | TRBV30 | .
CASSLERGGLYEQYF | TGTGCCAGCAGCTTGGAGCGGGGGGGTCTCTACGAGCAGTACTTC | 15 | TRBJ2-7 | TRBD2 | TRBV5-4 | .
CASSLELLETQYF | TGTGCCAGCAGCTTGGAACTCCTAGAGACCCAGTACTTC | 13 | TRBJ2-5 | . | TRBV5-8 | .
CASSLGTSPNEQFF | TGTGCCAGCAGCTTGGGGACTAGTCCGAATGAGCAGTTCTTC | 14 | TRBJ2-1 | TRBD2 | TRBV5-6 | .
CSVRQGNTEDFF | TGCAGCGTCCGGCAGGGAAACACTGAAGATTTCTTT | 12 | TRBJ1-1 | . | TRBV29-1 | .
CASSLAAAGEEQYF | TGTGCCAGCAGCCTAGCAGCGGCGGGAGAAGAGCAGTACTTC | 14 | TRBJ2-7 | TRBD2 | TRBV4-2 | .
CASSISGYPGELFF | TGTGCCAGTAGTATCTCGGGGTACCCCGGGGAGCTGTTTTTT | 14 | TRBJ2-2 | . | TRBV19 | .
CAWSLTSGAAAAQYF | TGTGCCTGGAGCCTGACTAGCGGAGCCGCCGCGGCCCAGTACTTC | 15 | TRBJ2-5 | TRBD2 | TRBV30 | .
CAWSVFGSGVGYNEQFF | TGTGCCTGGAGTGTATTCGGCTCGGGGGTAGGTTACAATGAGCAGTTCTTC | 17 | TRBJ2-1 | . | TRBV30 | .
CASRGQGYYEQYF | TGTGCCAGCAGAGGACAGGGATACTACGAGCAGTACTTC | 13 | TRBJ2-7 | TRBD1 | TRBV6-1 | .
CASSPRNTEAFF | TGTGCCAGTAGTCCCCGGAACACTGAAGCTTTCTTT | 12 | TRBJ1-1 | . | TRBV19 | .
CASSFGVGTEAFF | TGTGCCAGCAGTTTCGGGGTGGGCACTGAAGCTTTCTTT | 13 | TRBJ1-1 | . | TRBV27 | .
CSVEVGRGNTEAFF | TGCAGCGTTGAAGTGGGCAGGGGGAACACTGAAGCTTTCTTT | 14 | TRBJ1-1 | . | TRBV29-1 | .
CASRQGLGQPQHF | TGTGCCAGCAGGCAGGGCTTAGGGCAGCCCCAGCATTTT | 13 | TRBJ1-5 | . | TRBV27 | .
CASSISVQGADTQYF | TGTGCCAGTAGTATTAGCGTACAGGGGGCAGATACGCAGTATTTT | 15 | TRBJ2-3 | TRBD1 | TRBV19 | .
CASSLKGGLTEAFF | TGTGCCAGCAGCTTGAAAGGGGGTCTAACTGAAGCTTTCTTT | 14 | TRBJ1-1 | . | TRBV11-1 | .
CASSRQGSNQPQHF | TGTGCCAGCAGTCGACAGGGCTCCAATCAGCCCCAGCATTTT | 14 | TRBJ1-5 | TRBD1 | TRBV25-1 | .
CAWSAARDTQYF | TGTGCCTGGAGTGCGGCTAGAGATACGCAGTATTTT | 12 | TRBJ2-3 | . | TRBV30 | .
CASSFSGGAEQYF | TGTGCCAGCAGTTTTAGCGGGGGGGCCGAGCAGTACTTC | 13 | TRBJ2-7 | TRBD2 | TRBV27 | .
CASIERGGFGTEAFF | TGTGCCAGCATTGAAAGGGGGGGCTTCGGCACTGAAGCTTTCTTT | 15 | TRBJ1-1 | . | TRBV2 | .